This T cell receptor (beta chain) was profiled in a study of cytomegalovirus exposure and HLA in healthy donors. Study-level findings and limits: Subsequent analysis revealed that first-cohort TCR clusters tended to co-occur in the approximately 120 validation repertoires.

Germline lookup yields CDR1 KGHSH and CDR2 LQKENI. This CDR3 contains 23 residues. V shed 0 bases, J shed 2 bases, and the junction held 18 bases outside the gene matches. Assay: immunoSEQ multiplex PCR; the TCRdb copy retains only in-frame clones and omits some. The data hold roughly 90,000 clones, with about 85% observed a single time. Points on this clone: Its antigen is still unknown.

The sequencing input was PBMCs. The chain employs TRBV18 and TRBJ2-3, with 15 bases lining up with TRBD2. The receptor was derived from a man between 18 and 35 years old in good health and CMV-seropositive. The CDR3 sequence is CASSPPVRPRGLAGGRVTDTQYF. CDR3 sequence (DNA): TGTGCCAGCTCACCACCTGTTCGCCCCCGGGGACTAGCGGGAGGTCGGGTCACAGATACGCAGTATTTT.